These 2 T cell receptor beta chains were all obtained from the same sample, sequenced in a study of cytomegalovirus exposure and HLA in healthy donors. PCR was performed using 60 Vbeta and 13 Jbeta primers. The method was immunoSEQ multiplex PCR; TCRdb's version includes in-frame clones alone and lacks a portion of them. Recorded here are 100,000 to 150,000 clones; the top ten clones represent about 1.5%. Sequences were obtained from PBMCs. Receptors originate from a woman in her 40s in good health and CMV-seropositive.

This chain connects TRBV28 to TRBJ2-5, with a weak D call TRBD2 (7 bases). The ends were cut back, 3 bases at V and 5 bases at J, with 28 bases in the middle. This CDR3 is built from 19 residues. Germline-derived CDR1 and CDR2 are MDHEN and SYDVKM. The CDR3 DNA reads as TGTGCCAGCAGTTTCCATCGTTCGGGGGGACACAGGGACCGGGAGACCCAGTACTTC. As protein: CASSFHRSGGHRDRETQYF.

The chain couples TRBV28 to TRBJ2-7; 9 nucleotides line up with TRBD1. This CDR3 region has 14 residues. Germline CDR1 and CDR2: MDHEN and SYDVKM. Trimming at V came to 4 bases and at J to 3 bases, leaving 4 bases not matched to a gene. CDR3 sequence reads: CASSSTGGDYEQYF. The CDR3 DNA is TGTGCCAGCAGTTCGACAGGGGGGGACTACGAGCAGTACTTC. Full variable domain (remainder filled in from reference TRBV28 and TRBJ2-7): DVKVTQSSRYLVKRTGEKVFLECVQDMDHENMFWYRQDPGLGLRLIYFSYDVKMKEKGDIPEGYSVSREKKERFSLILESASTNQTSMYLCASSSTGGDYEQYFGPGTRLTVT.